Following are 24 T cell receptor beta chains from one sample sequenced in a study of blood T cell repertoires in COVID-19. Clones were sequenced by immunoSEQ multiplex PCR, and TCRdb holds only the in-frame ones, with some missing. The sample carries approximately 160,000 clones, roughly 85% recorded once. The specimen sequenced was peripheral blood. These receptor sequences come from a woman aged 55-75 years with COVID-19, enrolled during active disease.

CDR3 in amino acids: CASSVVGQQETQYF. As DNA, the CDR3 is TGTGCCAGCAGCGTAGTGGGACAACAAGAGACCCAGTACTTC. The chain joins TRBV9 to TRBJ2-5, with D maybe TRBD1 (6 bases). This CDR3 region has 14 residues. Germline CDR1 and CDR2: SGDLS and YYNGEE. V was shortened by 0 bases and J by 2 bases, with 8 bases between the two germline ends.

This clone was recorded once. This chain connects TRBV6-5 to TRBJ1-5, with 9 bases fitting TRBD1. CDR3 size: 14 residues. Germline CDR1 is MNHEY and CDR2 is SVGAGI. The V gene end was trimmed by 7 bases and the J gene end by 4 bases; junction bases not matched to a gene: 5. The CDR3 spells CASNPTGGNQPQHF. DNA for the CDR3: TGTGCCAGCAATCCGACAGGGGGGAATCAGCCCCAGCATTTT.

The chain joins TRBV5-5 to TRBJ2-4, with 9 bases that match TRBD2. The CDR3 is 17 residues long. The germline CDR1 and CDR2 sequences are SGHKS and YYEKEE (reference sequence). The V gene end was trimmed by 4 bases and the J gene end by 3 bases; junction bases not matched to a gene: 11. The CDR3 DNA is TGTGCCAGCAGCGCGGTCAGGACTAGCGCCAACAAAAACATTCAGTACTTC. Amino acid sequence: CASSAVRTSANKNIQYF. The variable domain in full, with the rest retrieved from reference TRBV5-5 and TRBJ2-4, is DAGVTQSPTHLIKTRGQQVTLRCSPISGHKSVSWYQQVLGQGPQFIFQYYEKEERGRGNFPDRFSARQFPNYSSELNVNALLLGDSALYLCASSAVRTSANKNIQYFGAGTRLSVL.

CDR3: CASSNQQGNYGYTF. The DNA of the CDR3 is TGTGCCAGCAGTAACCAACAGGGGAACTATGGCTACACCTTC. The gene calls are TRBV25-1 and TRBJ1-2; 7 nucleotides line up with TRBD1. Germline V gives CDR1 MGHDK, CDR2 SYGVNS. This CDR3 has 14 amino acids. J lost 2 bases, V lost 5 bases, and 5 bases had no gene match.

This clone has more than one count but fewer than ten. The V call is TRBV18, the J call TRBJ2-7; tentative D call: TRBD1 (6 bases). CDR3 length: 13 amino acids. With 4 bases removed from V and 0 bases from J, the gap between germline ends came to 7 bases. Germline V lookup: CDR1 KGHSH, CDR2 LQKENI. CDR3 coding DNA: TGTGCCAGCTCACGGGACAACTCCTACGAGCAGTACTTC. It translates to CASSRDNSYEQYF.

The chain employs TRBV11-3 and TRBJ2-5; D may be TRBD2 (6 bases). This CDR3 contains 13 residues. From germline, CDR1 is SGHNT and CDR2 YENEEA. The V and J ends lost 5 bases and 1 base respectively, with 8 bases between them. The CDR3 DNA sequence: TGTGCCAGCAGCCAACTAGCCCAAGAGACCCAGTACTTC. Its protein product is CASSQLAQETQYF.

The gene calls are TRBV21-1 and TRBJ2-6; the D segment call TRBD2 is taken from the table without a DNA check. TRBV21-1 corresponds to a pseudogene. The CDR3 runs 20 residues. The CDR3 nucleotides read TGTGCCAGCAGCAAAAAAATTCCAACGGGTCCCGCTAAAGGGGCCAACGTCCTGACTTTC. Translation gives CASSKKIPTGPAKGANVLTF.

The rearrangement links TRBV2 to TRBJ2-1; 11 positions match TRBD1. Germline V gives CDR1 SNHLY, CDR2 FYNNEI. Germline trimming cut 7 bases from V and 8 bases from J; bases unmatched to any gene: 10. The CDR3 is 15 amino acids. Written as DNA, the CDR3 is TGTGCCAGCATCATACGGGACAGGGGGTTCGATGAGCAGTTCTTC. The encoded protein is CASIIRDRGFDEQFF.

The chain is built from TRBV6-4 and TRBJ2-2; a possible D gene is TRBD2 (5 bases). The germline V and J ends were trimmed by 3 bases and 0 bases, with 11 bases remaining between them. This CDR3 has 16 residues. The germline V gene encodes CDR1 MRHNA and CDR2 SNTAGT. CDR3 coding DNA: TGTGCCAGCAGTGAAAGAGGGAACGCGAACACCGGGGAGCTGTTTTTT. As protein: CASSERGNANTGELFF.

V is TRBV19 and J is TRBJ1-6, with a tentative D call TRBD1 (5 bases). There are 13 residues in the CDR3. CDR1 LNHDA and CDR2 SQIVND come from the germline V gene (reference sequence). The ends were cut back, 7 bases at V and 7 bases at J, with 11 bases in the middle. The CDR3, as DNA: TGTGCCAGTACCCTACGGGGGAATTCACCCCTCCACTTT. It codes for CASTLRGNSPLHF.

J is TRBJ1-5 and V is TRBV10-2; D is undetermined. Germline-derived CDR1 and CDR2 are WSHSY and SAAADI. The CDR3 length is 14 residues. The V end lost 4 bases, the J end lost 5 bases, and 12 bases lay between the germline ends. The CDR3 nucleotides are TGCGCCAGCAGTGGAGGGTCCGCTTATCAGCCCCAGCATTTT. Translating gives CASSGGSAYQPQHF.

J is TRBJ1-5 and V is TRBV6-5; D is possibly TRBD1 (5 bases). This CDR3 has 15 residues. Trimming took 6 bases from V and 1 from J, leaving 13 bases between them. Germline CDR1 reads MNHEY; CDR2 reads SVGAGI. The CDR3 nucleotides read TGTGCCAGCAGCATCTCGGGGGGGAGCAATCAGCCCCAGCATTTT. As protein: CASSISGGSNQPQHF.

The J gene is TRBJ1-6, the V gene TRBV10-1, with D possibly matching TRBD1 (5 bases). CDR3 length equals 14 residues. Germline CDR1 is WNHNN and CDR2 is SYGVQD (reference sequence). V dropped 3 bases and J dropped 7 bases, with 10 bases sitting between them. Here the CDR3 DNA reads TGCGCCAGCAGTGATACAGGATCAAATTCACCCCTCCACTTT. Protein: CASSDTGSNSPLHF.

The chain employs TRBV3-1 (or the pseudogene TRBV3-2) and TRBJ2-2; 7 positions agree with TRBD1. Germline trimming cut 0 bases from V and 4 bases from J; bases unmatched to any gene: 5. This CDR3 has 16 amino acids. CDR1 is LGHDT, CDR2 YNNKEL, per germline (reference sequence). The CDR3 region is CASSQEGTDFTGELFF. The CDR3 coding sequence is TGTGCCAGCAGCCAAGAAGGGACAGATTTCACCGGGGAGCTGTTTTTT.

This chain links TRBV6-5 with TRBJ1-5; D is possibly TRBD1 (6 bases). V was cut by 5 bases and J by 4 bases, with 9 bases left in between. The CDR3 length is 13 residues. Germline V gene data show CDR1 as MNHEY and CDR2 as SVGAGI. The CDR3 sequence is CASSPTGNQPQHF. The CDR3 region has the DNA TGTGCCAGCAGTCCCACAGGGAATCAGCCCCAGCATTTT.

The V call is TRBV4-1, the J call TRBJ1-5; D is possibly TRBD1 (6 bases). This CDR3 is 15 amino acids long. Germline V gives CDR1 MGHRA, CDR2 YSYEKL. V was clipped by 1 base and J by 0 bases, with 7 bases between them. The CDR3 coding sequence is TGCGCCAGCAGCCAAGGACAGGTTAGCAATCAGCCCCAGCATTTT. The encoded protein is CASSQGQVSNQPQHF.

The chain couples TRBV6-6 to TRBJ1-5; 7 nucleotides align to TRBD1. V was pared by 5 bases and J by 0 bases, with 10 bases of the junction left unmatched. CDR3 length: 17 amino acids. Per the germline V gene, CDR1 is MNHNY and CDR2 is SVGAGI (reference sequence). CDR3 region: CASSPLTGIYSNQPQHF. The DNA of the CDR3 is TGTGCCAGCAGTCCCCTGACAGGGATCTATAGCAATCAGCCCCAGCATTTT.

The V gene is TRBV9, the J gene TRBJ2-1; the match to TRBD1 covers 7 bases. Trimming cost V 4 bases and J 8 bases; bases outside gene matches: 3. CDR3 length: 12 amino acids. CDR1 is SGDLS and CDR2 is YYNGEE in the germline V gene. This CDR3 is CASSPTGDEQFF. The CDR3 DNA sequence: TGTGCCAGCAGCCCTACAGGGGATGAGCAGTTCTTC.

This chain joins TRBV14 and TRBJ1-4, with D unclear. Germline CDR1 and CDR2: SGHDN and FVKESK. This CDR3 spans 13 amino acids. The ends were cut back, 7 bases at V and 2 bases at J, with 8 bases in the middle. CDR3 in amino acids: CASTNRTNEKLFF. CDR3 DNA: TGTGCCAGCACCAATCGGACTAATGAAAAACTGTTTTTT.

For the CDR3, the DNA is TGCGCCAGCAGTGAGACTGGGACAGCCGTTGAGGCTTTCTTT. This translates into CASSETGTAVEAFF. The chain employs TRBV10-1 and TRBJ1-1; 7 bases align to TRBD1. The germline V gene has CDR1 WNHNN and CDR2 SYGVQD (reference sequence). The V gene end was trimmed by 2 bases and the J gene end by 11 bases; junction bases not matched to a gene: 11. CDR3 length: 14 amino acids.

The chain has TRBV6-5 and TRBJ1-3; TRBD1 is a possible D gene (6 bases). This CDR3 has 14 residues. V lost 5 bases and J lost 3, with 11 bases in between. The germline CDR1 and CDR2 sequences are MNHEY and SVGAGI. In DNA form, the CDR3 reads TGTGCCAGCAGTAACAGGGAAGGTGGAAACACCATATATTTT. This codes for CASSNREGGNTIYF.

The chain couples TRBV30 to TRBJ1-1; D unresolved. The CDR3 is 12 amino acids. The V end lost 2 bases, the J end lost 6 bases, and 10 bases lay between the germline ends. The germline gives CDR1 GTSNPN, CDR2 SVGIG (reference sequence). The CDR3 DNA sequence: TGTGCCTGGAGTTGGATGGGCGCTGAAGCTTTCTTT. This sequence encodes CAWSWMGAEAFF.

The V call is TRBV6-6, the J call TRBJ1-4, with 7 nucleotides matching TRBD1. Trimming took 5 bases from V and 5 from J; bases not matched to a gene: 8. CDR1 MNHNY and CDR2 SVGAGI come from the germline V gene (reference sequence). CDR3 size: 15 residues. CDR3 nucleotide sequence: TGTGCCAGCAGTCACCCGGGACAGCAAAATGAAAAACTGTTTTTT. As protein: CASSHPGQQNEKLFF.

This sequence joins TRBV7-9 and TRBJ1-2; 7 nucleotides agree with TRBD1. CDR1 SEHNR and CDR2 FQNEAQ come from the germline V gene (reference sequence). The CDR3 is 15 residues long. V shed 5 bases and J 8 bases; nucleotides not matched to a gene: 14. This CDR3 is CASSPLDDRAGGYTF. The CDR3 region has the DNA TGTGCCAGCAGCCCCCTCGACGACAGGGCTGGAGGCTACACCTTC.